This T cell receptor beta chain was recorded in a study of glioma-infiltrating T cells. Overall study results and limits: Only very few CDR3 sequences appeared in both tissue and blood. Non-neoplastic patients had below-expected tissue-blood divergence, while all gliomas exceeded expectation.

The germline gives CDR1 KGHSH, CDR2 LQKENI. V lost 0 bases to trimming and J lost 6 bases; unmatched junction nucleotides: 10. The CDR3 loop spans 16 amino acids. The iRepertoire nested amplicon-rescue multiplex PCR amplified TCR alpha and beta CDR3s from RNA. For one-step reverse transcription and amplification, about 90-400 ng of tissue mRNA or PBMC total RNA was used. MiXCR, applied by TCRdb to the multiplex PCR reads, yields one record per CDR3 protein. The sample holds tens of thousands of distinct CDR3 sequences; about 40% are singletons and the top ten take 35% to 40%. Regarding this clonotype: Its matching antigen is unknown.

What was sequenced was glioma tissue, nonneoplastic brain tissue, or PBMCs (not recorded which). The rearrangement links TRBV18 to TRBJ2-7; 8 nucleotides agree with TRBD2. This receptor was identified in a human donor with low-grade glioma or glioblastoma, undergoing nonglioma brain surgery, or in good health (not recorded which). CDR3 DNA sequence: TGTGCCAGCTCACCACCCTCCCGGGGGGGCAGCGGCGAGCAGTACTTC. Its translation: CASSPPSRGGSGEQYF.